The source of this TCR beta chain is a study of PD-1 blockade in mismatch repair-deficient tumors. A word on this clone: This sample also contains other DNA sequences that code for the same CDR3.

All patients were mismatch repair deficient, assessed by either PCR or immunohistochemistry. A few pembrolizumab responders had their TCRs sequenced. The CDR3 runs to 17 residues. CDR1 is SGHNT, CDR2 YYREEE, per germline (reference sequence). V lost 0 bases, J lost 0 bases, and 10 bases lay in between. Here immunoSEQ multiplex PCR was the method, and the copy in TCRdb shows in-frame clones only, minus some. Among 40,000 or so clones listed, about 76% were seen once. The sequencing here drew on peripheral blood, taken 4 weeks after starting pembrolizumab. This chain links TRBV5-4 with TRBJ2-6, with TRBD1 as a possible D gene (6 bases). The receptor was isolated from an adult with mismatch repair-deficient cancer. CDR3 region: CASSLGGRTSGANVLTF. The DNA of the CDR3 is TGTGCCAGCAGCTTGGGGGGGCGCACCTCTGGGGCCAACGTCCTGACTTTC.